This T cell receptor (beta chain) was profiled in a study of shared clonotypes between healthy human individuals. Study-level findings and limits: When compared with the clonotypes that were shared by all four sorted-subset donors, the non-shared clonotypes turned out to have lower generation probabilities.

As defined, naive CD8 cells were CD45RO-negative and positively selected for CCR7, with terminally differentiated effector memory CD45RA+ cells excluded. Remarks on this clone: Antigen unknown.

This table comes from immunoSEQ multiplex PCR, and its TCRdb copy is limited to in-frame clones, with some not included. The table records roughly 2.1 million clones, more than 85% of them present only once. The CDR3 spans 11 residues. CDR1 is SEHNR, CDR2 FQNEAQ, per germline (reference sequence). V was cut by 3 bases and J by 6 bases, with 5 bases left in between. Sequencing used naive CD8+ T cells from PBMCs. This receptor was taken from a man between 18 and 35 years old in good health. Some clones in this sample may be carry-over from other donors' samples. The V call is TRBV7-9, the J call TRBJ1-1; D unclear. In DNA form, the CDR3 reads TGTGCCAGCAGCTTTAATCCTGAAGCTTTCTTT. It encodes CASSFNPEAFF.